Each of the 16 T cell receptor beta chains below was sequenced from the same sample in a study of cytomegalovirus exposure and HLA in healthy donors. Assay: immunoSEQ multiplex PCR; the TCRdb copy retains only in-frame clones and omits some. The sample carries 350,000 or so clones, roughly 85% recorded once. Sequencing was carried out using PBMCs. The origin of the receptors is a woman between 18 and 29 years old in good health and CMV-seronegative.

The CDR3 DNA is TGTGCCAGCAGCTTCACAGGGGGGAATAATGAAAAACTGTTTTTT. It specifies CASSFTGGNNEKLFF. This chain links TRBV7-2 with TRBJ1-4, with 8 bases matching TRBD1. CDR3 length equals 15 residues. J was trimmed by 4 bases and V by 3 bases; bases with no gene match: 4. Germline lookup yields CDR1 SGHTA and CDR2 FQGNSA.

The chain combines TRBV6-1 with TRBJ2-3; D ambiguous. The V gene lost 6 bases and the J gene lost 0 bases, with 4 bases spanning the gap. Germline V gene lookup returns CDR1 MNHNS and CDR2 SASEGT. The CDR3 is 12 amino acids. The CDR3 loop is CASRQSTDTQYF. In nucleotides, the CDR3 is TGTGCCAGCAGGCAGAGCACAGATACGCAGTATTTT.

This clone has just one count. The V and J genes are TRBV19 and TRBJ2-7, with 8 positions matching TRBD2. From germline, CDR1 is LNHDA and CDR2 SQIVND (reference sequence). V lost 5 bases and J lost 0; bases outside the gene matches: 9. The CDR3 is made up of 16 amino acids. CDR3 nucleotides: TGTGCCAGTAGTTTGACCGGGACTAGGATCTCCTACGAGCAGTACTTC. Translation gives CASSLTGTRISYEQYF. The full variable domain, with the rest looked up from reference TRBV19 and TRBJ2-7, is DGGITQSPKYLFRKEGQNVTLSCEQNLNHDAMYWYRQDPGQGLRLIYYSQIVNDFQKGDIAEGYSVSREKKESFPLTVTSAQKNPTAFYLCASSLTGTRISYEQYFGPGTRLTVT.

J is TRBJ2-7 and V is TRBV10-2; TRBD2 might be the D (7 bases). Looked up from germline, CDR1 is WSHSY and CDR2 is SAAADI. This CDR3 is built from 13 residues. Trimming shortened V by 10 bases and J by 7 bases, and 20 bases separated the two germline ends. The CDR3 region has the DNA TGCGCCACCCAGTCGGGGGGCTTGGGGGAGCAGTACTTC. This sequence encodes CATQSGGLGEQYF.

This clone was detected only a few times. This CDR3 is also generated by other DNA sequences in the sample. The V gene is TRBV28, the J gene TRBJ1-2, with TRBD1 matching over 8 bases. There are 14 residues in the CDR3. After removal of 4 bases from V and 3 bases from J, the junction contained 4 bases not matched to a gene. CDR1 is MDHEN and CDR2 is SYDVKM in the germline V gene. As DNA, the CDR3 is TGTGCCAGCAGTTCCGGACAGGGCGACTATGGCTACACCTTC. Protein sequence: CASSSGQGDYGYTF.

This clone was observed a handful of times. This chain joins TRBV2 and TRBJ1-4; D call uncertain. Looked up from germline, CDR1 is SNHLY and CDR2 is FYNNEI. This CDR3 comprises 10 residues. V was clipped by 10 bases and J by 8 bases, with 8 bases between them. DNA of the CDR3: TGTGCCACTGCAGGCGAAAAACTGTTTTTT. The encoded protein is CATAGEKLFF.

The chain uses TRBV18 and TRBJ1-2; D might be TRBD1 (6 bases). Per the germline V gene, CDR1 is KGHSH and CDR2 is LQKENI. This CDR3 has 17 residues. Trimming took 6 bases from V and 0 from J, leaving 20 bases between them. CDR3 amino acids: CASSPGATGGANYGYTF. The CDR3 DNA is TGTGCCAGCTCCCCAGGGGCGACGGGGGGAGCTAACTATGGCTACACCTTC.

This clone occurred once. The chain couples TRBV18 to TRBJ2-5; 10 bases map to TRBD2. Germline CDR1 reads KGHSH; CDR2 reads LQKENI. CDR3 length: 17 amino acids. V dropped 3 bases and J dropped 0; count of bases not matched to a gene: 7. The CDR3 loop reads CASSPVSGTSDQETQYF. The DNA of the CDR3 is TGTGCCAGCTCACCTGTATCCGGGACTAGCGACCAAGAGACCCAGTACTTC.

The chain couples TRBV5-1 to TRBJ2-3, with D possibly TRBD1 on 5 matching bases. The V and J ends lost 3 bases and 4 bases respectively, with 12 bases between them. Germline lookup yields CDR1 SGHRS and CDR2 YFSETQ. This CDR3 comprises 14 residues. CDR3 in amino acids: CASSSAPGSDTQYF. The CDR3 DNA reads as TGCGCCAGCAGCTCGGCGCCAGGGTCAGATACGCAGTATTTT.

The chain combines TRBV18 with TRBJ2-3; D gene unclear. V shed 3 bases and J shed 0 bases, with 22 bases lying between them. Germline loops: CDR1 KGHSH, CDR2 LQKENI. The CDR3 covers 19 residues. The CDR3 nucleotides read TGTGCCAGCTCACCGTCACCCCAGGCCTTTTTGTCCAGCACAGATACGCAGTATTTT. As protein: CASSPSPQAFLSSTDTQYF.

The sample holds one count of this clone. The chain is built from TRBV29-1 and TRBJ1-5, with no clear D. The CDR3 totals 13 residues. The V gene's germline CDR1 is SQVTM and CDR2 ANQGSEA. Trimming pared 4 bases from V and 0 bases from J, leaving 7 bases between. The CDR3 is CSVGRDSNQPQHF. The CDR3 nucleotides read TGCAGCGTTGGGAGGGATAGCAATCAGCCCCAGCATTTT.

The gene calls are TRBV18 and TRBJ1-2, with D unclear. The CDR3 runs to 16 residues. Trimming removed 6 bases from V and 8 bases from J, with 25 bases in between. Germline V gene lookup returns CDR1 KGHSH and CDR2 LQKENI. The CDR3 DNA sequence: TGTGCCAGCTCCATTACCCCGGAGCCGTATATGAGGGGCTACACCTTC. Translation gives CASSITPEPYMRGYTF.

The rearrangement links TRBV18 to TRBJ2-1; D might be TRBD1 (6 bases). This CDR3 has 12 amino acids. The V gene lost 4 bases and the J gene lost 10 bases, with 11 bases spanning the gap. Germline assignment: CDR1 KGHSH and CDR2 LQKENI. DNA for the CDR3: TGTGCCAGCTCACACGGGACAAAAGAGCAGTTCTTC. It translates to CASSHGTKEQFF.

Here the CDR3 DNA reads TGTGCCAGCTCACCACCAAGTAGACAGACTGGAAACACCATATATTTT. It codes for CASSPPSRQTGNTIYF. The chain links TRBV18 to TRBJ1-3; perhaps TRBD1 as D (5 bases). The length of the CDR3 is 16 residues. V was cut by 0 bases and J by 2 bases, with 11 bases left in between. Germline V gene sequence: CDR1 KGHSH, CDR2 LQKENI.

The rearrangement joins TRBV28 to TRBJ2-7; D remains unclear. The CDR3 is 13 amino acids. Germline CDR1 and CDR2: MDHEN and SYDVKM. The V end lost 3 bases, the J end lost 2 bases, and 8 bases lay between the germline ends. The CDR3 DNA is TGTGCCAGCAGTTTGGGCAGAGCCTACGAGCAGTACTTC. Protein: CASSLGRAYEQYF.

The rearrangement uses TRBV15 and TRBJ2-7, with D unclear. Germline V gene lookup returns CDR1 LNHNV and CDR2 YYDKDF (reference sequence). With 0 bases removed from V and 7 bases from J, the gap between germline ends came to 10 bases. The CDR3 extends over 13 amino acids. The CDR3 nucleotides are TGTGCCACCAGCAGAGACGCCAGGCGTGAGCAGTACTTC. It translates to CATSRDARREQYF. The full variable domain, completed using reference TRBV15 and TRBJ2-7, is DAMVIQNPRYQVTQFGKPVTLSCSQTLNHNVMYWYQQKSSQAPKLLFHYYDKDFNNEADTPDNFQSRRPNTSFCFLDIRSPGLGDTAMYLCATSRDARREQYFGPGTRLTVT.